The 4 T cell receptor beta chains given below trace back to one sample, sequenced in a study of CD8+ T cells in alopecia areata. Once RNA had been extracted, it was reverse transcribed into cDNA to act as the sequencing template. The repertoire was sequenced with immunoSEQ multiplex PCR; TCRdb's copy has only in-frame clones and lacks some. The repertoire holds 90,000 to 130,000 clones, with 55% to 75% as singletons. The sample comprised CD8+ T cells sorted from blood. The receptor source for this set is a human donor in good health.

This chain uses TRBV7-9 with TRBJ1-1; 9 nucleotides match TRBD1. CDR3 length equals 16 residues. In germline, CDR1 is SEHNR, CDR2 FQNEAQ (reference sequence). After removal of 5 bases from V and 0 bases from J, the junction contained 7 bases not matched to a gene. The CDR3 nucleotides are TGTGCCAGCAGCCCACAGGGGGCCCCCATGAACACTGAAGCTTTCTTT. It encodes CASSPQGAPMNTEAFF. Filled out from reference TRBV7-9 and TRBJ1-1, the complete variable domain reads DTGVSQNPRHKITKRGQNVTFRCDPISEHNRLYWYRQTLGQGPEFLTYFQNEAQLEKSRLLSDRFSAERPKGSFSTLEIQRTEQGDSAMYLCASSPQGAPMNTEAFFGQGTRLTVV.

This clone was seen a handful of times. The V gene is TRBV2, the J gene TRBJ2-2; D is uncertain. The germline V gene encodes CDR1 SNHLY and CDR2 FYNNEI. This CDR3 comprises 12 residues. As DNA, the CDR3 is TGTGCAAACGCAGCCTACACCGGGGAGCTGTTTTTT. Protein: CANAAYTGELFF.

Comments on this clone: The junction differs from germline at one of its ends, possibly a read error. The rearrangement joins TRBV7-7 to TRBJ2-2; D gene unclear. The CDR3 contains 15 residues. Looked up from germline, CDR1 is SSHAT and CDR2 is FNYEAQ (reference sequence). CDR3 loop: CASSLAPRPTGELFF. The CDR3 DNA is TGTGCTAGCAGCTTAGCACCTAGGCCCACCGGGGAGCTGTTTTTT.

This rearrangement joins TRBV5-4 to TRBJ1-3; D not resolved. Germline CDR1 reads SGHNT; CDR2 reads YYREEE (reference sequence). This CDR3 spans 15 amino acids. Trimming removed 3 bases at V and 0 bases at J, with 10 bases between. CDR3 protein: CASSSNPSSGNTIYF. CDR3 nucleotide sequence: TGTGCCAGCAGCTCGAATCCGAGCTCTGGAAACACCATATATTTT.